This entry is about one T cell receptor (beta chain). CDR1 is ENHRY and CDR2 is SYGVKD in the germline V gene. Trimming cost V 8 bases and J 2 bases, with 10 bases left between them. The CDR3 has 12 amino acids. This entry is derived from a study of shared clonotypes between healthy human individuals. In the study overall: CD4 naive and CD4 memory each took three plates per donor, while CD8 naive took two and CD8 memory one.

Sequencing used immunoSEQ multiplex PCR; TCRdb keeps in-frame clones, though not all of them. The sample has around 1.9 million clones; around 93% are singletons. CD45RO-negative CD8 cells positively selected for CCR7 made up the naive population, which excluded terminally differentiated effector memory CD45RA+ cells. This chain joins TRBV10-3 and TRBJ2-7; no clear D. The sequence came from a man aged 18 to 30 in good health. Some clones in this sample may be carry-over from other donors' samples. Material for sequencing was naive CD8+ T cells from PBMCs. In nucleotides, the CDR3 is TGTGCCATCCGGATGGGGACCTACGAGCAGTACTTC. Protein sequence: CAIRMGTYEQYF.